A single sample gave rise to the 27 T cell receptor beta chains below, sequenced in a study of CD8+CD57+ T cells in acquired aplastic anemia. Both TCR beta VDJ combination and CDR3 sequence profiling were carried out. Genomic DNA was the template for this profiling. TCRdb ran MiXCR on the reads and lists one entry per CDR3 protein. The sample gives roughly 190,000 distinct CDR3 sequences, approximately 49% of which show up once; about 15% is in the top ten. The sequencing input was sorted CD4+, CD8+, or CD8+CD57+ T cells (not recorded which) from PBMCs. The receptors were gathered from a human donor in good health, serving as a control.

This clonotype has just one count. The chain carries TRBV15 and TRBJ2-1; D could derive from TRBD1 or TRBD2 (6 bases each). This CDR3 is built from 14 residues. The germline gives CDR1 LNHNV, CDR2 YYDKDF (reference sequence). With 0 bases removed from V and 8 bases from J, the gap between germline ends came to 11 bases. This CDR3 is CATSRDRGRDEQFF. DNA of the CDR3: TGTGCCACCAGCAGAGATCGGGGGCGGGATGAGCAGTTCTTC. Full variable domain (rest looked up from reference TRBV15 and TRBJ2-1): DAMVIQNPRYQVTQFGKPVTLSCSQTLNHNVMYWYQQKSSQAPKLLFHYYDKDFNNEADTPDNFQSRRPNTSFCFLDIRSPGLGDTAMYLCATSRDRGRDEQFFGPGTRLTVL.

This clonotype was observed once. The rearrangement joins TRBV5-8 to TRBJ1-1; 8 bases fit TRBD1. V shed 2 bases, J shed 4 bases, and the junction held 4 bases outside the gene matches. This CDR3 comprises 14 residues. The germline CDR1 and CDR2 sequences are SGHTS and YDEGEE. CDR3 amino acids: CASSFTGGGTEAFF. In DNA, the CDR3 is TGTGCCAGCAGCTTCACAGGGGGTGGCACTGAAGCTTTCTTT.

Notes on this clonotype: Just one base apart from a much larger clone, this may be a read error. The rearrangement joins TRBV5-4 to TRBJ1-1, with a possible D match to TRBD1 (5 bases). V was cut by 6 bases and J by 7 bases, with 19 bases left in between. In germline, CDR1 is SGHNT, CDR2 YYREEE (reference sequence). This CDR3 is 14 amino acids long. CDR3 in amino acids: CASNTAIGDGEAFF. CDR3 coding DNA: TGTGCCAGCAATACGGCTATTGGGGACGGTGAAGCTTTCTTT.

This clonotype was counted at least ten times. The chain recombines TRBV3-1 with TRBJ2-3, with D perhaps TRBD2 (6 bases). Trimming took 2 bases from V and 2 from J, leaving 14 bases between them. The germline V gene has CDR1 LGHDT and CDR2 YNNKEL (reference sequence). This CDR3 spans 16 amino acids. In DNA, the CDR3 is TGTGCCAGCAGCCAAAGATCCCCGGGGGACACAGATACGCAGTATTTT. Protein sequence: CASSQRSPGDTDTQYF.

This clonotype was observed a handful of times. The CDR3 DNA is TGTGCCAGCAGCAAGACTAGGAGCGGAGAGACCCAGTACTTC. Translating it yields CASSKTRSGETQYF. This rearrangement joins TRBV11-2 to TRBJ2-5; TRBD2 might be the D (6 bases). The CDR3 is made up of 14 amino acids. The germline CDR1 and CDR2 sequences are SGHAT and FQNNGV. V gave up 5 bases and J gave up 4 bases, with 14 bases separating them. Full variable domain (rest looked up from reference TRBV11-2 and TRBJ2-5): EAGVAQSPRYKIIEKRQSVAFWCNPISGHATLYWYQQILGQGPKLLIQFQNNGVVDDSQLPKDRFSAERLKGVDSTLKIQPAKLEDSAVYLCASSKTRSGETQYFGPGTRLLVL.

The chain couples TRBV7-2 to TRBJ2-7; TRBD2 matches 7 bases. The J call may not be correct, given that the DNA end is closer to TRBJ2-5. This CDR3 spans 16 amino acids. Looked up from germline, CDR1 is SGHTA and CDR2 is FQGNSA. The CDR3 loop reads CASSLVGLAVGETQYF. The CDR3 nucleotides are TGTGCCAGCAGCTTAGTAGGGCTAGCGGTGGGAGAGACCCAGTACTTC.

V gene TRBV7-2 combines with J gene TRBJ2-3; 9 positions match TRBD1. The V gene end was trimmed by 9 bases and the J gene end by 0 bases; junction bases not matched to a gene: 7. CDR1 and CDR2 from the germline V gene are SGHTA and FQGNSA. The CDR3 has 15 amino acids. In DNA, the CDR3 is TGTGCCAGTGTTGACAGGGGGGGAAGCACAGATACGCAGTATTTT. This sequence encodes CASVDRGGSTDTQYF.

As concerns this clonotype: Since no conserved phenylalanine or tryptophan closes the CDR3, a read error is the likely cause. The chain employs TRBV7-8 and TRBJ2-2; TRBD1 might be the D (5 bases). Germline assignment: CDR1 SGHVS and CDR2 FQNEAQ. This CDR3 contains 14 residues. The CDR3 sequence: CASSLTANTEELFS. The DNA of the CDR3 is TGTGCCAGCAGCTTGACAGCGAACACCGAGGAGCTGTTTTCT.

V gene TRBV2 combines with J gene TRBJ2-7, with 9 bases aligning to TRBD2. V lost 6 bases to trimming and J lost 3 bases; unmatched junction nucleotides: 9. Germline CDR1 and CDR2: SNHLY and FYNNEI. This CDR3 region has 15 residues. The chain's CDR3 is CASSRSSGRFYEQYF. In DNA form, the CDR3 reads TGTGCCAGCAGCCGCTCGAGCGGGAGGTTCTACGAGCAGTACTTC.

The sample holds a few counts of this clonotype. V gene TRBV10-3 combines with J gene TRBJ2-7; TRBD1 agrees at 10 bases. Trimming at V came to 7 bases and at J to 0 bases, leaving 9 bases not matched to a gene. Per the germline V gene, CDR1 is ENHRY and CDR2 is SYGVKD. This CDR3 is built from 16 residues. The CDR3: CAIMTPGTGVSYEQYF. CDR3 in DNA: TGTGCCATCATGACCCCCGGGACAGGGGTCTCCTACGAGCAGTACTTC.

This CDR3 reads CSARWDRDHEQYF. The CDR3 bases are TGCAGTGCTAGATGGGACAGGGACCACGAGCAGTACTTC. The rearrangement links TRBV20-1 to TRBJ2-7, with 9 nucleotides matching TRBD1. In germline, CDR1 is DFQATT, CDR2 SNEGSKA (reference sequence). The CDR3 totals 13 residues. The V gene end was trimmed by 2 bases and the J gene end by 5 bases; junction bases not matched to a gene: 4.

The gene calls are TRBV20-1 and TRBJ1-1; maybe TRBD1 (5 bases). The germline V and J ends were trimmed by 3 bases and 4 bases, with 12 bases remaining between them. Germline loops: CDR1 DFQATT, CDR2 SNEGSKA (reference sequence). The CDR3 contains 13 residues. CDR3 bases: TGCAGTGCTAGTCAGGCGGGGGGCACTGAAGCTTTCTTT. Translating gives CSASQAGGTEAFF.

This chain links TRBV20-1 with TRBJ1-2, with 9 nucleotides matching TRBD1. The CDR3 length is 13 residues. With V trimmed by 3 bases and J by 11 bases, 10 bases remained unmatched. In germline, CDR1 is DFQATT, CDR2 SNEGSKA (reference sequence). CDR3 bases: TGCAGTGCTAGGGGGGGGACAGGGCCCTGGTACACCTTC. This codes for CSARGGTGPWYTF.

V is TRBV7-9 and J is TRBJ2-7, with D unclear. Trimming shortened V by 2 bases and J by 5 bases, and 7 bases separated the two germline ends. The CDR3 consists of 12 residues. Germline values: CDR1 SEHNR, CDR2 FQNEAQ (reference sequence). Here the CDR3 DNA reads TGTGCCAGCAGCTTACGGTCAAACGAGCAGTACTTC. This codes for CASSLRSNEQYF.

The J gene is TRBJ1-4, the V gene TRBV10-3, with TRBD1 identical over 7 bases. V trimming: 0 bases; J trimming: 4 bases; junction bases outside the gene matches: 8. Per germline, CDR1 ENHRY and CDR2 SYGVKD. The CDR3 is 17 residues long. In nucleotides, the CDR3 is TGTGCCATCAGTGAGTCGATTATCGACAGGGATAATGAAAAACTGTTTTTT. Translating it yields CAISESIIDRDNEKLFF.

V is TRBV6-1 and J is TRBJ2-7; no clear D. The CDR3 is 14 amino acids. In germline, CDR1 is MNHNS, CDR2 SASEGT. V dropped 3 bases and J dropped 5 bases, with 14 bases sitting between them. The CDR3 region is CASSDAWTYHEQYF. CDR3 sequence (DNA): TGTGCCAGCAGTGACGCCTGGACGTACCACGAGCAGTACTTC.

For this clonotype: A read error may be the cause here, since a much bigger clone is one base away. This chain joins TRBV7-9 and TRBJ1-3; perhaps TRBD1 as D (6 bases). CDR3 length equals 15 residues. From germline, CDR1 is SEHNR and CDR2 FQNEAQ (reference sequence). CDR3 bases: TGTGCCAGCAGCTTGGTGAGAGGGGGTGGAAACACCATGTATTTT. This codes for CASSLVRGGGNTMYF.

The rearrangement links TRBV29-1 to TRBJ2-7; 8 bases map to TRBD2. From germline, CDR1 is SQVTM and CDR2 ANQGSEA. This CDR3 contains 11 residues. V trimming: 7 bases; J trimming: 5 bases; junction bases outside the gene matches: 4. The CDR3 protein is CSGSSGNEQYF. The CDR3 DNA is TGCAGCGGGAGTAGCGGGAACGAGCAGTACTTC.

A word on this clonotype: The germline gene is not matched at one end of the junction; a read error may be the cause. The genes are TRBV7-9 and TRBJ2-7; D not certain. Germline lookup yields CDR1 SEHNR and CDR2 FQNEAQ (reference sequence). This CDR3 comprises 12 residues. DNA for the CDR3: TGCGCCAGCATGGGCAGCTCCCACGAGCAGTACTTC. It specifies CASMGSSHEQYF.

The genes are TRBV15 and TRBJ2-7; the D is unclear. CDR3 length: 13 amino acids. Trimming left V 0 bases short and J 2 bases short, with 5 bases between. Germline V CDR1 and CDR2: LNHNV, YYDKDF (reference sequence). Here the CDR3 DNA reads TGTGCCACCAGCAGAGATGTTGCCTACGAGCAGTACTTC. It yields the protein CATSRDVAYEQYF.

The genes are TRBV7-6 and TRBJ2-2; TRBD1 matches at 7 bases. The CDR3 sequence is 15 residues long. Looked up from germline, CDR1 is SGHVS and CDR2 is FNYEAQ. Germline trimming cut 5 bases from V and 6 bases from J; bases unmatched to any gene: 9. The CDR3 reads CASSKETGRAGELFF. The CDR3 DNA reads TGTGCCAGCAGCAAAGAGACAGGGCGGGCCGGGGAGCTGTTTTTT.

The V and J genes are TRBV20-1 and TRBJ2-3; a weak D match, TRBD1 (5 bases). CDR3 length equals 12 residues. With 5 bases removed from V and 3 bases from J, the gap between germline ends came to 9 bases. Germline-derived CDR1 and CDR2 are DFQATT and SNEGSKA (reference sequence). As DNA, the CDR3 is TGCAGTGCTCCGAAGGGGACAGATACGCAGTATTTT. Amino acids: CSAPKGTDTQYF.

This chain links TRBV9 with TRBJ1-2; D is unclear. Trimming removed 2 bases from V and 2 bases from J, with 13 bases in between. The length of the CDR3 is 15 residues. Germline values: CDR1 SGDLS, CDR2 YYNGEE. CDR3 DNA sequence: TGTGCCAGCAGCGTCGCGTCCCTACCCAACTATGGCTACACCTTC. Translating gives CASSVASLPNYGYTF. The variable domain in full, completed from reference TRBV9 and TRBJ1-2, reads DSGVTQTPKHLITATGQRVTLRCSPRSGDLSVYWYQQSLDQGLQFLIQYYNGEERAKGNILERFSAQQFPDLHSELNLSSLELGDSALYFCASSVASLPNYGYTFGSGTRLTVV.

The chain combines TRBV24-1 with TRBJ2-1; 9 nucleotides agree with TRBD2. V shed 9 bases and J 8 bases; nucleotides not matched to a gene: 10. CDR3 size: 14 residues. Per the germline V gene, CDR1 is KGHDR and CDR2 is SFDVKD. The CDR3 DNA sequence: TGTGCCACCGCGCGGGAGGGCCAGCATGATGAGCAGTTCTTC. This gives the protein CATAREGQHDEQFF.

This clonotype was seen just once. The CDR3 end shows no conserved phenylalanine or tryptophan, and so a read error is likely. Because the CDR3's place on the DNA is in doubt, the DNA is left out and the CDR3 is given as listed by TCRdb. CDR3 loop: CASSLTGQG. The rearrangement joins TRBV6-6 to TRBJ1-4; the table assigns TRBD1, which was not confirmed against the DNA. The CDR3 totals 9 residues, both ends included. CDR1 and CDR2 from the germline V gene are MNHNY and SVGAGI (reference sequence).

The CDR3 DNA reads as TGTGCCATCTCGACCGTATGGACAGGGGGCGATGGCTACACCTTC. Translated, it gives CAISTVWTGGDGYTF. The chain uses TRBV10-3 and TRBJ1-2; 11 bases are a match to TRBD1. Germline-derived CDR1 and CDR2 are ENHRY and SYGVKD. This CDR3 spans 15 amino acids. The V segment lost 8 bases and the J segment 6 bases; nucleotides outside the gene matches: 11.

Comment on this clonotype: A read error may produce the germline difference seen at one junction end. V is TRBV15 and J is TRBJ2-7, with D possibly TRBD1 on 6 matching bases. Germline CDR1 is LNHNV and CDR2 is YYDKDF (reference sequence). This CDR3 comprises 12 residues. The CDR3 reads CASSQRQAKQYF. CDR3 in DNA: TGTGCCAGCAGCCAACGACAGGCGAAGCAGTACTTC. Full variable domain (missing parts from reference TRBV15 and TRBJ2-7): DAMVIQNPRYQVTQFGKPVTLSCSQTLNHNVMYWYQQKSSQAPKLLFHYYDKDFNNEADTPDNFQSRRPNTSFCFLDIRSPGLGDTAMYLCASSQRQAKQYFGPGTRLTVT.